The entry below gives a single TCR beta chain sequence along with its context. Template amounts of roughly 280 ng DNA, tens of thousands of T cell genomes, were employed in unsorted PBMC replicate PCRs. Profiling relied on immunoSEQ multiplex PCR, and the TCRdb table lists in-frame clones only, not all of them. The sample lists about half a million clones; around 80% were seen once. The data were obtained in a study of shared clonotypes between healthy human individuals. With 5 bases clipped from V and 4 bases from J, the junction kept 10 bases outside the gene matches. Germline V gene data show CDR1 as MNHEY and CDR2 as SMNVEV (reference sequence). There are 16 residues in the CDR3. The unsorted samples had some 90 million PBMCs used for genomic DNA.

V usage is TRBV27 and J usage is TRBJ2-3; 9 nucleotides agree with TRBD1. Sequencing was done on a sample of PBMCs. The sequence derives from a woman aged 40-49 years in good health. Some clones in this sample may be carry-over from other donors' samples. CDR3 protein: CASSPAGDRESDTQYF. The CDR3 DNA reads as TGTGCCAGCAGTCCTGCTGGGGACAGGGAGTCAGATACGCAGTATTTT.